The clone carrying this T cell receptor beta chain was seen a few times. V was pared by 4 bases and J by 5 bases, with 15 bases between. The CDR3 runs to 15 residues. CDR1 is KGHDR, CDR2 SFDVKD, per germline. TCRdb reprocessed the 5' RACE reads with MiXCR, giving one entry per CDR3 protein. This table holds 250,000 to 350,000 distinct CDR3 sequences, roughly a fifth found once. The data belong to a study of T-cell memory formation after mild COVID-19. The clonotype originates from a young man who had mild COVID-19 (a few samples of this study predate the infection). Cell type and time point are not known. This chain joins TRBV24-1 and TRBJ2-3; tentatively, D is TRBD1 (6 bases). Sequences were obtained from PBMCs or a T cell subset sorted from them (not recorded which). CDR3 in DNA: TGTGCCACCAGTGACCCCAGACAGGCAGGAGATACGCAGTATTTT. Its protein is CATSDPRQAGDTQYF.